This entry features one TCR beta chain sequence. With 60 Vbeta and 13 Jbeta primers, the PCR was carried out. TCRdb's copy holds only in-frame clones and misses some; the assay was immunoSEQ multiplex PCR. The sample lists around 200,000 clones; about 80% were seen once. The data originate from a study of cytomegalovirus exposure and HLA in healthy donors. This CDR3 region has 14 residues. CDR1 GTSNPN and CDR2 SVGIG come from the germline V gene (reference sequence). Between the trimmed V and J ends, which lost 4 bases and 2 bases, there was a span of 12 bases. J is TRBJ1-3 and V is TRBV30, with unresolved D. The sequenced sample was PBMCs. This sequence originates from a woman aged 60-75 years in good health and CMV-seropositive. CDR3 region: CAWTPGRTGNTIYF. The CDR3 DNA reads TGTGCCTGGACCCCCGGGAGGACTGGAAACACCATATATTTT.